This record concerns one T cell receptor beta chain sequence. The antigen remains undetermined. The sample originates from a study of cytomegalovirus exposure and HLA in healthy donors. General observations from the study: Researchers reported in a later analysis that common viral pathogens appeared linked to several top clusters. Reports credit the classifier with highly specific, highly sensitive diagnosis of cytomegalovirus status.

The V gene's germline CDR1 is MNHEY and CDR2 SVGAGI. Trimming took off 6 bases at V and 0 bases at J, with 11 bases between the two ends. There are 15 residues in the CDR3. The PCR had 60 Vbeta and 13 Jbeta primers. Assay used: immunoSEQ multiplex PCR; TCRdb lists only in-frame clones, some missing. The sample table includes about 120,000 clones. The receptor was derived from a woman in her thirties or forties in good health and CMV-seropositive. The material sequenced was PBMCs. The V gene is TRBV6-5, the J gene TRBJ2-2; tentative D call: TRBD2 (5 bases). In nucleotides, the CDR3 is TGTGCCAGCAGCTGGACTGTTTCGAACACCGGGGAGCTGTTTTTT. Translated: CASSWTVSNTGELFF.